This TCR beta chain appears in the sequencing data of a study of cytomegalovirus exposure and HLA in healthy donors. Germline CDR1 is MNHEY and CDR2 is SVGAGI. V lost 6 bases to trimming and J lost 11 bases; unmatched junction nucleotides: 13. The CDR3 consists of 14 residues. Use of 60 Vbeta and 13 Jbeta primers characterized the PCR. Here immunoSEQ multiplex PCR was the method, and the copy in TCRdb shows in-frame clones only, minus some. The table has around 150,000 clones, approximately 88% seen once. The chain carries TRBV6-5 and TRBJ1-2, with 9 bases matching TRBD1. This sequence originates from a woman between 18 and 29 years old in good health and CMV-seronegative. The sample comprised PBMCs. DNA of the CDR3: TGTGCCAGCAGCGGAGTACAGGGGGCGGAGAGTTACACCTTC. Protein: CASSGVQGAESYTF.